This TCR beta chain was identified during a study of blood T cell repertoires in COVID-19. Study-level background: There were acute and convalescent COVID-19 samples, and they came from the United States, Italy and Spain. The cDNA or gDNA used as material had been derived from T cells, B-cell-depleted T cells, or PBMCs.

In the source study's methods: Amplifying reference gene primers gave estimates of nucleated cell counts. Sequenced by immunoSEQ multiplex PCR; TCRdb stores in-frame clones only, minus some. That table supplies the V and J calls and clone size; D and trimming were determined from the DNA. Of some 150,000 clones listed, roughly 76% are singletons. This CDR3 is 16 amino acids long. V was pared by 3 bases and J by 2 bases, with 8 bases of the junction left unmatched. Germline V gene data show CDR1 as SGHDT and CDR2 as YYEEEE. Sequenced sample: peripheral blood. The receptor's source is a human donor with acute or convalescent COVID-19. The donor label of this sample is uncertain. This sequence joins TRBV5-6 and TRBJ1-2, with 9 bases that match TRBD1. The CDR3: CASSSTGTGKNYGYTF. CDR3 nucleotide sequence: TGTGCCAGCAGCTCGACCGGGACAGGGAAAAACTATGGCTACACCTTC.